These 28 T cell receptor beta chains share one sample of origin, sequenced in a study of cytomegalovirus exposure and HLA in healthy donors. Profiling relied on immunoSEQ multiplex PCR, and the TCRdb table lists in-frame clones only, not all of them. The profile shows fewer than 300,000 clones, 88% of them singletons. Sequences were obtained from PBMCs. These receptors came from a woman aged 18-29 years in good health and CMV-seronegative.

The rearrangement links TRBV19 to TRBJ1-2; D may be TRBD1 (6 bases). Per the germline V gene, CDR1 is LNHDA and CDR2 is SQIVND (reference sequence). The CDR3 is made up of 12 amino acids. V was trimmed by 6 bases and J by 5 bases, leaving 10 bases between them. The CDR3 protein is CASRGAAYGYTF. The CDR3 DNA reads TGTGCCAGTAGGGGGGCAGCATATGGCTACACCTTC.

This chain links TRBV28 with TRBJ2-7; D gene uncertain. The germline CDR1 and CDR2 sequences are MDHEN and SYDVKM. This CDR3 has 15 residues. V was pared by 5 bases and J by 0 bases, with 14 bases between. CDR3 in amino acids: CASSQDKVSSYEQYF. CDR3 DNA sequence: TGTGCCAGCAGTCAAGACAAAGTTTCCTCCTACGAGCAGTACTTC.

Remarks on this clone: Other nucleotide sequences from this sample produce the same CDR3. The V and J genes are TRBV5-1 and TRBJ2-3; D gene ambiguous. There are 14 residues in the CDR3. CDR1 SGHRS and CDR2 YFSETQ come from the germline V gene. V was cut by 2 bases and J by 0 bases, with 7 bases left in between. CDR3 residues: CASSLASSTDTQYF. The CDR3 coding sequence is TGCGCCAGCAGCTTAGCCTCTAGCACAGATACGCAGTATTTT. Based on the CDR3 plus reference TRBV5-1 and TRBJ2-3, the full variable domain is KAGVTQTPRYLIKTRGQQVTLSCSPISGHRSVSWYQQTPGQGLQFLFEYFSETQRNKGNFPGRFSGRQFSNSRSEMNVSTLELGDSALYLCASSLASSTDTQYFGPGTRLTVL.

V usage is TRBV6-6 and J usage is TRBJ2-2, with 8 bases identical to TRBD2. This CDR3 spans 14 amino acids. V gave up 7 bases and J gave up 3 bases; unmatched junction bases: 4. Germline lookup yields CDR1 MNHNY and CDR2 SVGAGI (reference sequence). The CDR3 protein is CASTVAGHTGELFF. The CDR3 DNA reads as TGTGCCAGCACCGTAGCGGGACACACCGGGGAGCTGTTTTTT.

This chain links TRBV27 with TRBJ2-7; 9 bases fit TRBD1. The germline gives CDR1 MNHEY, CDR2 SMNVEV (reference sequence). V lost 5 bases and J lost 6; bases outside the gene matches: 5. This CDR3 region has 13 residues. CDR3 sequence (DNA): TGTGCCAGCAGTCGACAGGGGGGGGTCGAGCAGTACTTC. Amino acids: CASSRQGGVEQYF.

This rearrangement joins TRBV5-6 to TRBJ2-5, with D perhaps matching TRBD1 (7 bases). CDR1 SGHDT and CDR2 YYEEEE come from the germline V gene. The CDR3 totals 19 residues. V was trimmed by 0 bases and J by 4 bases, leaving 25 bases between them. The CDR3 sequence is CASSLAADRVGLGGETQYF. The DNA for the CDR3 is TGTGCCAGCAGCTTGGCCGCTGACAGGGTAGGGCTGGGGGGAGAGACCCAGTACTTC.

The chain carries TRBV5-4 and TRBJ2-7; TRBD1 matches at 7 bases. CDR3 length: 14 amino acids. Unmatched junction bases numbered 0, after V lost 0 bases and J lost 0 bases. CDR1 is SGHNT, CDR2 YYREEE, per germline (reference sequence). CDR3 in amino acids: CASSLGDSSYEQYF. CDR3 DNA: TGTGCCAGCAGCTTGGGGGACAGCTCCTACGAGCAGTACTTC. The whole variable domain, filled in from reference TRBV5-4 and TRBJ2-7, reads ETGVTQSPTHLIKTRGQQVTLRCSSQSGHNTVSWYQQALGQGPQFIFQYYREEENGRGNFPPRFSGLQFPNYSSELNVNALELDDSALYLCASSLGDSSYEQYFGPGTRLTVT.

V and J are TRBV28 and TRBJ1-2; D call uncertain. Germline V CDR1 and CDR2: MDHEN, SYDVKM. The CDR3 runs 13 residues. V was pared by 7 bases and J by 8 bases, with 17 bases between. In nucleotides, the CDR3 is TGTGCCAGCACTATAAAGCGGCTAGGAGGCTACACCTTC. Translation: CASTIKRLGGYTF.

This clone has a handful of counts. V usage is TRBV28 and J usage is TRBJ1-4; 8 bases align to TRBD1. The CDR3 contains 15 residues. The germline gives CDR1 MDHEN, CDR2 SYDVKM. Unmatched junction bases numbered 7, after V lost 3 bases and J lost 7 bases. In nucleotides, the CDR3 is TGTGCCAGCAGTTTCAGGACAGGGAAGGGTGAAAAACTGTTTTTT. It specifies CASSFRTGKGEKLFF.

A few counts support this clone. This chain uses TRBV4-1 with TRBJ2-2, with 8 bases that match TRBD2. Germline V lookup: CDR1 MGHRA, CDR2 YSYEKL. V lost 5 bases, J lost 5 bases, and 7 bases stayed unmatched. The CDR3 runs to 15 residues. The CDR3 DNA reads as TGCGCCAGCAGCTCCGGGACTAGTTATACCGGGGAGCTGTTTTTT. Translating it yields CASSSGTSYTGELFF.

V is TRBV6-1 and J is TRBJ1-2, with 9 bases lining up with TRBD1. This CDR3 comprises 14 residues. In germline, CDR1 is MNHNS, CDR2 SASEGT. The junction had 5 bases not matched to a gene; V was cut back by 3 bases and J by 6 bases. The CDR3 protein is CASSENRGRDGYTF. The CDR3 DNA reads as TGTGCCAGCAGTGAGAACAGGGGGCGCGATGGCTACACCTTC.

This sequence joins TRBV6-5 and TRBJ2-1; D remains unclear. Germline-derived CDR1 and CDR2 are MNHEY and SVGAGI. Between the trimmed V and J ends, which lost 6 bases and 6 bases, there was a span of 12 bases. There are 13 residues in the CDR3. CDR3 residues: CASSPTAGNEQFF. DNA for the CDR3: TGTGCCAGCAGCCCTACAGCCGGCAATGAGCAGTTCTTC.

This clone was seen once. This chain joins TRBV5-1 and TRBJ2-7, with 12 positions matching TRBD1. The CDR3 loop spans 15 amino acids. Germline assignment: CDR1 SGHRS and CDR2 YFSETQ. Trimming cost V 3 bases and J 6 bases; bases outside gene matches: 7. In DNA form, the CDR3 reads TGCGCCAGCAGCTCCTCCCGGGACAGGGGGCGCGAGCAGTACTTC. This encodes CASSSSRDRGREQYF.

The V call is TRBV28, the J call TRBJ1-3; 7 bases agree with TRBD1. From germline, CDR1 is MDHEN and CDR2 SYDVKM. The CDR3 totals 15 residues. Trimming removed 5 bases from V and 4 bases from J; junction bases left unmatched: 8. CDR3 DNA: TGTGCCAGCAGTCCCCTGAGGACAGGCGGAAACACCATATATTTT. Protein product: CASSPLRTGGNTIYF.

This rearrangement joins TRBV28 to TRBJ2-7; TRBD2 matches at 7 bases. Per the germline V gene, CDR1 is MDHEN and CDR2 is SYDVKM. The length of the CDR3 is 16 residues. The ends lost 5 bases at V and 4 bases at J; junction bases unmatched: 14. CDR3 DNA: TGTGCCAGCAGTCCCTCCCCGGGGCGGGGACTATACGAGCAGTACTTC. This translates into CASSPSPGRGLYEQYF.

The V gene is TRBV29-1, the J gene TRBJ2-1; maybe TRBD2 (7 bases). The CDR3 extends over 14 amino acids. The V end lost 7 bases, the J end lost 3 bases, and 16 bases lay between the germline ends. Germline V gene data show CDR1 as SQVTM and CDR2 as ANQGSEA. The CDR3 DNA is TGCAGCGGACGGGGGGACACCTACTACAATGAGCAGTTCTTC. It specifies CSGRGDTYYNEQFF.

This clone was seen more than once but under ten times. The chain joins TRBV18 to TRBJ1-4, with TRBD1 matching 12 bases. The germline V gene has CDR1 KGHSH and CDR2 LQKENI. This CDR3 spans 18 amino acids. V was pared by 5 bases and J by 3 bases, with 10 bases of the junction left unmatched. DNA for the CDR3: TGTGCCAGCTCAGCCCGGGACAGGGGGCTAATGTCTAATGAAAAACTGTTTTTT. This encodes CASSARDRGLMSNEKLFF. Variable domain in full (rest from reference TRBV18 and TRBJ1-4): NAGVMQNPRHLVRRRGQEARLRCSPMKGHSHVYWYRQLPEEGLKFMVYLQKENIIDESGMPKERFSAEFPKEGPSILRIQQVVRGDSAAYFCASSARDRGLMSNEKLFFGSGTQLSVL.

The rearrangement joins TRBV10-2 to TRBJ1-2; unclear D gene. The CDR3 is 13 amino acids. Germline CDR1 WSHSY, CDR2 SAAADI. V was cut by 11 bases and J by 5 bases, with 18 bases left in between. The CDR3 loop is CARAPGVGYGYTF. The CDR3 DNA sequence: TGCGCCCGGGCGCCCGGGGTCGGGTATGGCTACACCTTC.

This rearrangement joins TRBV25-1 to TRBJ2-1, with D unresolved. Looked up from germline, CDR1 is MGHDK and CDR2 is SYGVNS. V dropped 6 bases and J dropped 7 bases, with 7 bases sitting between them. There are 11 residues in the CDR3. The CDR3 coding sequence is TGTGCCAGCAGAAACGAGAATGAGCAGTTCTTC. Translating gives CASRNENEQFF.

V gene TRBV28 combines with J gene TRBJ1-5; D is unresolved. CDR1 is MDHEN and CDR2 is SYDVKM in the germline V gene. This CDR3 spans 15 amino acids. V dropped 3 bases and J dropped 0 bases, with 9 bases sitting between them. CDR3 DNA: TGTGCCAGCAGTTTTTCAGTCCATAGCAATCAGCCCCAGCATTTT. It specifies CASSFSVHSNQPQHF.

The rearrangement uses TRBV30 and TRBJ2-3; 10 nucleotides agree with TRBD2. CDR1 GTSNPN and CDR2 SVGIG come from the germline V gene (reference sequence). Unmatched junction bases numbered 4, after V lost 0 bases and J lost 1 base. The CDR3 contains 16 residues. The CDR3 region has the DNA TGTGCCTGGAGTGTCGGTCTAGCGGGAGGCACAGATACGCAGTATTTT. It is translated as CAWSVGLAGGTDTQYF.

The sample holds one count of this clone. The V and J genes are TRBV25-1 and TRBJ2-5, with D possibly matching TRBD1 (6 bases). The V end lost 7 bases, the J end lost 4 bases, and 13 bases lay between the germline ends. The V gene's germline CDR1 is MGHDK and CDR2 SYGVNS. The CDR3 runs 13 residues. Written as DNA, the CDR3 is TGTGCCAGCACCAGGGGAGTTAGAGAGACCCAGTACTTC. It is translated as CASTRGVRETQYF.

DNA of the CDR3: TGCGCCAGCAGCCCGCGGACAGGACTCCTCCCCGAGCAGTACTTC. Its protein product is CASSPRTGLLPEQYF. The chain carries TRBV4-1 and TRBJ2-7; 7 bases map to TRBD1. The CDR3 contains 15 residues. V lost 4 bases and J lost 6; bases outside the gene matches: 12. The germline CDR1 and CDR2 sequences are MGHRA and YSYEKL.

The chain carries TRBV7-2 and TRBJ2-5, with no clear D. CDR1 is SGHTA and CDR2 is FQGNSA in the germline V gene. This CDR3 has 14 amino acids. V dropped 4 bases and J dropped 7 bases, with 16 bases sitting between them. DNA of the CDR3: TGTGCCAGCAGCTCGAGTCGAGGAATCTGGACCCAGTACTTC. Protein product: CASSSSRGIWTQYF.

The chain uses TRBV6-6 and TRBJ1-2; 7 bases align to TRBD1. The CDR3 runs 12 residues. Germline V gene sequence: CDR1 MNHNY, CDR2 SVGAGI (reference sequence). The V gene end was trimmed by 6 bases and the J gene end by 12 bases; junction bases not matched to a gene: 10. The CDR3 DNA is TGTGCCAGCAGCGCGACAGGGTGGGGGGACACCTTC. It codes for CASSATGWGDTF.

The chain employs TRBV5-1 and TRBJ2-1, with TRBD2 identical over 16 bases. Looked up from germline, CDR1 is SGHRS and CDR2 is YFSETQ. V trimming: 3 bases; J trimming: 10 bases; junction bases outside the gene matches: 13. The CDR3 is made up of 18 amino acids. CDR3: CASSSGLAGGLESTEQFF. In DNA form, the CDR3 reads TGCGCCAGCAGCTCGGGACTAGCGGGAGGGCTAGAATCCACCGAGCAGTTCTTC.

The genes are TRBV19 and TRBJ1-4; D perhaps matches TRBD1 (5 bases). This CDR3 contains 14 residues. Germline V gene sequence: CDR1 LNHDA, CDR2 SQIVND (reference sequence). V lost 5 bases and J 11 bases, leaving 18 bases between the germline ends. This chain's CDR3 is CASSYDSERGKLFF. In DNA, the CDR3 is TGTGCCAGTAGTTACGACAGTGAAAGAGGCAAACTGTTTTTT. Supplemented by reference TRBV19 and TRBJ1-4, the full variable domain reads DGGITQSPKYLFRKEGQNVTLSCEQNLNHDAMYWYRQDPGQGLRLIYYSQIVNDFQKGDIAEGYSVSREKKESFPLTVTSAQKNPTAFYLCASSYDSERGKLFFGSGTQLSVL.

This clone was picked up one time. This chain joins TRBV11-2 and TRBJ2-2, with D uncertain. The CDR3 consists of 15 residues. The V end lost 1 base, the J end lost 4 bases, and 10 bases lay between the germline ends. CDR1 and CDR2 (germline): SGHAT, FQNNGV. As DNA, the CDR3 is TGTGCCAGCAGCTTAGCTGGAGCTGGCACCGGGGAGCTGTTTTTT. This translates into CASSLAGAGTGELFF.